These 24 T cell receptor beta chains originate from one sample sequenced in a study of T cells in tuberculosis. Using immunoSEQ multiplex PCR, the repertoire was profiled, and TCRdb retains in-frame clones only, with some absent. The sample has tens of thousands of clones, around 96% seen once; the top ten hold around 7%. Specimen: PBMCs. The receptor set was obtained from a donor between 10 and 29 years old with latent tuberculosis or without tuberculosis infection.

The CDR3 DNA reads as TGTGCCAGCAGATCAACAGGGGGGACAGGCTACACCTTC. Translation: CASRSTGGTGYTF. The genes are TRBV5-4 and TRBJ1-2; 8 nucleotides agree with TRBD1. The V segment lost 5 bases and the J segment 8 bases; nucleotides outside the gene matches: 8. Germline assignment: CDR1 SGHNT and CDR2 YYREEE (reference sequence). CDR3 length: 13 residues. Complete variable domain (other parts from reference TRBV5-4 and TRBJ1-2): ETGVTQSPTHLIKTRGQQVTLRCSSQSGHNTVSWYQQALGQGPQFIFQYYREEENGRGNFPPRFSGLQFPNYSSELNVNALELDDSALYLCASRSTGGTGYTFGSGTRLTVV.

This sequence joins TRBV25-1 and TRBJ1-5, with TRBD1 identical over 8 bases. This CDR3 is 14 amino acids long. Looked up from germline, CDR1 is MGHDK and CDR2 is SYGVNS. V lost 5 bases, J lost 6 bases, and 6 bases stayed unmatched. The CDR3 coding sequence is TGTGCCAGCAGTTTGACAGGGGAAACTCAGCCCCAGCATTTT. The encoded protein is CASSLTGETQPQHF.

The chain recombines TRBV15 with TRBJ2-3; tentatively, D is TRBD2 (5 bases). Germline CDR1 reads LNHNV; CDR2 reads YYDKDF (reference sequence). With 8 bases removed from V and 0 bases from J, the gap between germline ends came to 21 bases. The CDR3 has 17 residues. The CDR3 protein is CATLLRGYQPSTDTQYF. CDR3 in DNA: TGTGCCACCCTCCTTAGAGGGTACCAACCTAGCACAGATACGCAGTATTTT.

For this clone: Germline is not matched at one junction end, which may reflect a read error. This chain links TRBV6-1 with TRBJ1-1; D gene unclear. This CDR3 comprises 13 residues. Per the germline V gene, CDR1 is MNHNS and CDR2 is SASEGT. Written as DNA, the CDR3 is TGTGCCAGCAGGGAAGGGAGTGGCACTGAAGCTTTCTTT. It specifies CASREGSGTEAFF.

This chain joins TRBV27 and TRBJ2-1; TRBD1 aligns across 7 bases. Trimming removed 5 bases from V and 4 bases from J; junction bases left unmatched: 11. This CDR3 has 16 residues. Germline V gives CDR1 MNHEY, CDR2 SMNVEV (reference sequence). The CDR3 protein is CASSPLTGLGYNEQFF. CDR3 DNA sequence: TGTGCCAGCAGTCCCTTGACAGGGTTGGGTTACAATGAGCAGTTCTTC.

The chain carries TRBV2 and TRBJ1-1; 10 nucleotides line up with TRBD1. CDR3 length: 14 residues. The junction had 7 bases not matched to a gene; V was cut back by 8 bases and J by 4 bases. Germline CDR1 and CDR2: SNHLY and FYNNEI. CDR3 DNA sequence: TGTGCCAGCCTCTTATGGACAGGGGGCACTGAAGCTTTCTTT. As protein: CASLLWTGGTEAFF.

The rearrangement links TRBV27 to TRBJ2-1; 7 bases align to TRBD2. This CDR3 region has 15 residues. The germline CDR1 and CDR2 sequences are MNHEY and SMNVEV (reference sequence). Trimming removed 5 bases from V and 4 bases from J; junction bases left unmatched: 8. The CDR3 sequence is CASSRAGSTYNEQFF. In DNA, the CDR3 is TGTGCCAGCAGTCGAGCGGGAAGTACGTACAATGAGCAGTTCTTC.

J is TRBJ2-1 and V is TRBV19; 12 positions agree with TRBD2. Trimming at V came to 3 bases and at J to 4 bases, leaving 7 bases not matched to a gene. Germline V gene sequence: CDR1 LNHDA, CDR2 SQIVND (reference sequence). This CDR3 contains 17 residues. Written as DNA, the CDR3 is TGTGCCAGTAGTATCCAATGGACTAGCGGGGTTTACAATGAGCAGTTCTTC. Its protein is CASSIQWTSGVYNEQFF.

The V call is TRBV25-1, the J call TRBJ1-3; no clear D gene. V was shortened by 4 bases and J by 0 bases, with 4 bases between the two germline ends. Germline V gene data show CDR1 as MGHDK and CDR2 as SYGVNS. The CDR3 loop spans 13 amino acids. The CDR3 loop reads CASSGSSGNTIYF. The CDR3 nucleotides read TGTGCCAGCAGTGGTAGCTCTGGAAACACCATATATTTT.

CDR3 loop: CSGIQRGSGNTIYF. In DNA, the CDR3 is TGCAGCGGAATTCAAAGGGGGTCCGGAAACACCATATATTTT. This chain links TRBV29-1 with TRBJ1-3; possible D gene TRBD1, 6 bases. Germline-derived CDR1 and CDR2 are SQVTM and ANQGSEA. The CDR3 contains 14 residues. Trimming stripped 7 bases from V and 4 bases from J, with 17 bases between.

V gene TRBV5-6 combines with J gene TRBJ2-3, with 9 bases matching TRBD2. V dropped 0 bases and J dropped 4; count of bases not matched to a gene: 6. This CDR3 is 16 amino acids long. The germline gives CDR1 SGHDT, CDR2 YYEEEE. The CDR3 DNA sequence: TGTGCCAGCAGCTTGGACCGCGGGGGGGCCCCAGATACGCAGTATTTT. It specifies CASSLDRGGAPDTQYF.

The rearrangement joins TRBV11-2 to TRBJ1-1; D uncertain. CDR3 length equals 16 residues. Trimming cost V 0 bases and J 4 bases, with 15 bases left between them. Germline V lookup: CDR1 SGHAT, CDR2 FQNNGV. Here the CDR3 DNA reads TGTGCCAGCAGCTTAGACCCCGGGCGGACTTTCACTGAAGCTTTCTTT. Its translation: CASSLDPGRTFTEAFF.

This CDR3 is CAWSLEKIETFF. The CDR3, as DNA: TGTGCCTGGAGTCTTGAGAAGATCGAAACTTTCTTT. This rearrangement joins TRBV30 to TRBJ1-1; no firm D call. CDR1 is GTSNPN, CDR2 SVGIG, per germline (reference sequence). CDR3 size: 12 residues. V was pared by 2 bases and J by 12 bases, with 16 bases between.

The chain recombines TRBV27 with TRBJ2-1; 11 bases match TRBD2. There are 21 residues in the CDR3. The V segment lost 1 base and the J segment 0 bases; nucleotides outside the gene matches: 14. Germline V CDR1 and CDR2: MNHEY, SMNVEV (reference sequence). CDR3 residues: CASSLYHLGTSGAISYNEQFF. The CDR3 DNA is TGTGCCAGCAGTTTATACCATCTCGGGACTAGCGGTGCGATCTCCTACAATGAGCAGTTCTTC.

The chain carries TRBV6-6 and TRBJ2-4; tentative D call: TRBD1 (6 bases). This CDR3 is built from 15 residues. The V gene's germline CDR1 is MNHNY and CDR2 SVGAGI (reference sequence). The V and J ends lost 0 bases and 6 bases respectively, with 12 bases between them. CDR3 amino acids: CASSYSMDSRNIQYF. DNA of the CDR3: TGTGCCAGCAGTTACTCAATGGACAGTAGAAACATTCAGTACTTC.

V usage is TRBV6-1 and J usage is TRBJ1-2; D may be TRBD1 (6 bases). V lost 4 bases to trimming and J lost 4 bases, with 13 bases between them. This CDR3 has 14 residues. Per germline, CDR1 MNHNS and CDR2 SASEGT. CDR3 residues: CASSGRTESYGYTF. The CDR3, as DNA: TGTGCCAGCAGTGGGCGGACAGAATCCTATGGCTACACCTTC.

The rearrangement joins TRBV27 to TRBJ2-7; 11 bases match TRBD1. J was trimmed by 2 bases and V by 6 bases; bases with no gene match: 12. The CDR3 sequence is 17 residues long. Germline lookup yields CDR1 MNHEY and CDR2 SMNVEV (reference sequence). The CDR3 protein is CASRRGQGGTYAYEQYF. In DNA, the CDR3 is TGTGCCAGCAGACGGGGACAGGGGGGAACCTACGCCTACGAGCAGTACTTC.

J is TRBJ1-3 and V is TRBV18; D gene unclear. CDR1 is KGHSH, CDR2 LQKENI, per germline. This CDR3 comprises 14 residues. The germline V and J ends were trimmed by 5 bases and 1 base, with 9 bases remaining between them. Written as DNA, the CDR3 is TGTGCCAGCTCAATTCAGGAATCTGGAAACACCATATATTTT. Its protein product is CASSIQESGNTIYF.

The table lists this clone with a few counts. The V gene is TRBV11-2, the J gene TRBJ1-4; D may be TRBD1 (5 bases). The CDR3 runs 15 residues. CDR1 is SGHAT and CDR2 is FQNNGV in the germline V gene. Between the trimmed V and J ends, which lost 3 bases and 4 bases, there was a span of 12 bases. The CDR3 reads CASSFRTTDNEKLFF. CDR3 sequence (DNA): TGTGCCAGCAGCTTCCGGACAACCGATAATGAAAAACTGTTTTTT.

This sequence joins TRBV6-1 and TRBJ2-7; TRBD1 is a possible D gene (5 bases). The germline V and J ends were trimmed by 2 bases and 2 bases, with 10 bases remaining between them. The length of the CDR3 is 14 residues. CDR1 MNHNS and CDR2 SASEGT come from the germline V gene. Written as DNA, the CDR3 is TGTGCCAGCAGTGAACGGACAACCACCTACGAGCAGTACTTC. Its protein is CASSERTTTYEQYF.

This clone was seen only once. The chain employs TRBV7-6 and TRBJ1-5; 7 bases match TRBD1. This CDR3 is 15 amino acids long. V lost 2 bases to trimming and J lost 2 bases; unmatched junction nucleotides: 3. Germline V gene data show CDR1 as SGHVS and CDR2 as FNYEAQ. CDR3 in amino acids: CASSLRQGRNQPQHF. Here the CDR3 DNA reads TGTGCCAGCAGCTTAAGACAGGGTCGCAATCAGCCCCAGCATTTT.

This clone was detected once. The chain uses TRBV27 and TRBJ1-5, with 12 bases lining up with TRBD1. V dropped 7 bases and J dropped 2; count of bases not matched to a gene: 15. Germline lookup yields CDR1 MNHEY and CDR2 SMNVEV (reference sequence). The CDR3 sequence is 19 residues long. The CDR3 sequence is CASTGTGTGGAVGNQPQHF. The CDR3 DNA follows: TGTGCCAGCACCGGGACCGGGACAGGGGGCGCGGTGGGCAATCAGCCCCAGCATTTT.

CDR3 residues: CASSLWTSGRASREQFF. The CDR3 DNA is TGTGCCAGCAGTTTATGGACTAGCGGGAGGGCCTCACGTGAGCAGTTCTTC. V gene TRBV28 combines with J gene TRBJ2-1, with 14 bases fitting TRBD2. CDR3 length: 17 amino acids. CDR1 MDHEN and CDR2 SYDVKM come from the germline V gene. V lost 0 bases to trimming and J lost 9 bases; unmatched junction nucleotides: 7.

V usage is TRBV5-1 and J usage is TRBJ1-1, with D tentatively TRBD1 (6 bases). From germline, CDR1 is SGHRS and CDR2 YFSETQ. The CDR3 length is 13 residues. V lost 4 bases and J 6 bases, leaving 13 bases between the germline ends. CDR3 DNA sequence: TGCGCCAGCAGCCCGCCTTACAGGGCTGAAGCTTTCTTT. This encodes CASSPPYRAEAFF.